Each of the 16 T cell receptor beta chains below was sequenced from the same sample in a study of T cells in Graves' hyperthyroidism and ophthalmopathy. Template material for amplifying TCR beta CDR3 regions consisted of RNA transcripts. Initially, a first-round RT-PCR of the TCR CDR3 employed the HTBI primer set. TCRdb called the multiplex PCR reads again in MiXCR, with one record for every CDR3 protein. The table records about 640,000 distinct CDR3 sequences, about a fifth of them present only once. Sample: blood. Receptors were obtained from a man in his thirties or forties with Graves' ophthalmopathy.

V usage is TRBV30 and J usage is TRBJ2-2; the D gene is possibly TRBD1 (5 bases). Germline CDR1 GTSNPN, CDR2 SVGIG (reference sequence). The V end lost 4 bases, the J end lost 0 bases, and 9 bases lay between the germline ends. The CDR3 is 14 residues long. CDR3 nucleotide sequence: TGTGCCTGGAAGCAGGGTCCGAACACCGGGGAGCTGTTTTTT. Translated: CAWKQGPNTGELFF. The variable domain in full, with the rest retrieved from reference TRBV30 and TRBJ2-2, is SQTIHQWPATLVQPVGSPLSLECTVEGTSNPNLYWYRQAAGRGLQLLFYSVGIGQISSEVPQNLSASRPQDRQFILSSKKLLLSDSGFYLCAWKQGPNTGELFFGEGSRLTVL.

This clonotype has more than one count but fewer than ten. V usage is TRBV28 and J usage is TRBJ1-2, with D perhaps matching TRBD1 (6 bases). The germline CDR1 and CDR2 sequences are MDHEN and SYDVKM. V was trimmed by 4 bases and J by 5 bases, leaving 17 bases between them. CDR3 size: 15 residues. The CDR3 loop reads CASSSQIGGTYGYTF. The CDR3 DNA reads as TGTGCCAGCAGTTCCCAAATAGGGGGGACTTATGGCTACACCTTC.

Many counts were recorded for this clonotype. This chain joins TRBV6-6 and TRBJ2-7; possibly TRBD2 for D (5 bases). The CDR3 covers 12 residues. The V gene's germline CDR1 is MNHNY and CDR2 SVGAGI (reference sequence). V lost 2 bases, J lost 6 bases, and 8 bases lay in between. The CDR3, as DNA: TGTGCCAGCAGTTACCAAACTAGCGAGCAGTACTTC. It specifies CASSYQTSEQYF.

The V and J genes are TRBV5-1 and TRBJ2-7, with D perhaps given as TRBD1 or TRBD2 (5 bases each). V gave up 0 bases and J gave up 0 bases, with 13 bases separating them. CDR3 length: 16 amino acids. Germline assignment: CDR1 SGHRS and CDR2 YFSETQ. Written as DNA, the CDR3 is TGCGCCAGCAGCTTGGGAGGGACGTTCAGCTCCTACGAGCAGTACTTC. Translated: CASSLGGTFSSYEQYF.

The table lists this clonotype with a few counts. The chain recombines TRBV7-9 with TRBJ1-3; D might be TRBD1 (5 bases). The length of the CDR3 is 13 residues. Germline CDR1 is SEHNR and CDR2 is FQNEAQ (reference sequence). The V gene lost 1 base and the J gene lost 10 bases, with 11 bases spanning the gap. The CDR3 DNA reads TGTGCCAGCAGCTTAGGACAGCCGTGGACCATATATTTT. Its translation is CASSLGQPWTIYF.

This clonotype was seen repeatedly, ten times or more. The chain carries TRBV28 and TRBJ2-7; 11 nucleotides agree with TRBD2. V trimming: 7 bases; J trimming: 6 bases; junction bases outside the gene matches: 8. The CDR3 spans 14 residues. Germline V gives CDR1 MDHEN, CDR2 SYDVKM. CDR3 sequence (DNA): TGTGCCAGCACCCCCGCTAGCGGGAGGCCCGAGCAGTACTTC. This encodes CASTPASGRPEQYF.

Ten or more counts support this clonotype. The chain has TRBV10-1 and TRBJ2-1; 11 bases line up with TRBD2. The germline CDR1 and CDR2 sequences are WNHNN and SYGVQD (reference sequence). J lost 5 bases, V lost 5 bases, and 14 bases had no gene match. The CDR3 spans 18 residues. For the CDR3, the DNA is TGCGCCAGCAGTCCATTCCCTACTAGCGGGAGCAAACACAATGAGCAGTTCTTC. Translation: CASSPFPTSGSKHNEQFF.

The chain joins TRBV19 to TRBJ2-3; D possibly uses TRBD1 or TRBD2 (6 bases each). The V gene's germline CDR1 is LNHDA and CDR2 SQIVND (reference sequence). Trimming cost V 4 bases and J 4 bases, with 15 bases left between them. The CDR3 has 15 amino acids. This chain's CDR3 is CASSTGAGGADTQYF. In DNA form, the CDR3 reads TGTGCCAGTAGTACGGGGGCGGGCGGCGCAGATACGCAGTATTTT.

This clonotype was counted between two and nine times. The CDR3, as DNA: TGTGCCAGCAGCTTAGGTGGGGATTCACCCCTCCACTTT. Residues: CASSLGGDSPLHF. V usage is TRBV7-3 and J usage is TRBJ1-6; no clear D gene. The CDR3 length is 13 residues. Germline V gene data show CDR1 as SGHTA and CDR2 as FQGTGA. Deletions cut 2 bases from V and 8 bases from J, with 7 bases between.

This rearrangement joins TRBV7-8 to TRBJ2-2; TRBD1 matches 10 bases. This CDR3 spans 16 amino acids. Germline-derived CDR1 and CDR2 are SGHVS and FQNEAQ. V trimming: 1 base; J trimming: 7 bases; junction bases outside the gene matches: 6. The CDR3 DNA is TGTGCCAGCAGCTTAGTGGGACAGGGGATGGGCGGGGAGCTGTTTTTT. Protein: CASSLVGQGMGGELFF.

This clonotype was recorded many times. The CDR3 nucleotides read TGCAGTGCTAGAGATGGGGCGATCACCTACAATGAGCAGTTCTTC. Encoded protein: CSARDGAITYNEQFF. This sequence joins TRBV20-1 and TRBJ2-1; possible D gene TRBD1, 5 bases. The CDR3 consists of 15 residues. The V gene lost 0 bases and the J gene lost 2 bases, with 11 bases spanning the gap. Germline CDR1 is DFQATT and CDR2 is SNEGSKA (reference sequence).

This clonotype was counted only a few times. J is TRBJ2-3 and V is TRBV20-1, with 7 nucleotides matching TRBD2. The V gene's germline CDR1 is DFQATT and CDR2 SNEGSKA (reference sequence). CDR3 length equals 18 residues. V was pared by 1 base and J by 2 bases, with 15 bases of the junction left unmatched. Written as DNA, the CDR3 is TGCAGTGCTAGAGTTCCCACGGGCCTAGCGGAGACCACAGATACGCAGTATTTT. It is translated as CSARVPTGLAETTDTQYF.

This sequence joins TRBV7-2 and TRBJ2-3, with unresolved D. The V end was cut by 2 bases, the J end by 7 bases, with 7 bases between. CDR3 size: 12 residues. Germline V CDR1 and CDR2: SGHTA, FQGNSA. DNA for the CDR3: TGTGCCAGCAGCTTACTGGGTCATACGCAGTATTTT. Protein: CASSLLGHTQYF.

The chain couples TRBV10-1 to TRBJ2-5, with 7 bases fitting TRBD1. This CDR3 has 14 amino acids. V lost 3 bases, J lost 3 bases, and 4 bases stayed unmatched. Per germline, CDR1 WNHNN and CDR2 SYGVQD (reference sequence). CDR3 amino acids: CASSDRDSEETQYF. In DNA, the CDR3 is TGCGCCAGCAGTGACCGGGACAGCGAAGAGACCCAGTACTTC.

The V call is TRBV5-1, the J call TRBJ2-7, with 8 bases fitting TRBD1. The CDR3 loop spans 15 amino acids. The trim removed 5 bases at V and 1 base at J, leaving 8 bases unmatched. Germline assignment: CDR1 SGHRS and CDR2 YFSETQ. CDR3 coding DNA: TGCGCCAGCAGTCGCTCCCGGGACAGGTCCTACGAGCAGTACTTC. The encoded protein is CASSRSRDRSYEQYF. The complete variable domain, with remaining parts taken from reference TRBV5-1 and TRBJ2-7, reads KAGVTQTPRYLIKTRGQQVTLSCSPISGHRSVSWYQQTPGQGLQFLFEYFSETQRNKGNFPGRFSGRQFSNSRSEMNVSTLELGDSALYLCASSRSRDRSYEQYFGPGTRLTVT.

This chain joins TRBV5-6 and TRBJ1-2, with a possible D match to TRBD1 (5 bases). Trimming pared 5 bases from V and 8 bases from J, leaving 19 bases between. Germline CDR1 and CDR2: SGHDT and YYEEEE. This CDR3 contains 14 residues. CDR3 sequence reads: CASRPLAGGRGYTF. The CDR3 DNA sequence: TGTGCCAGCAGACCACTCGCGGGGGGGAGAGGCTACACCTTC.